One sample yielded the 22 T cell receptor beta chains listed below, sequenced in a study of cytomegalovirus exposure and HLA in healthy donors. Primers: 60 Vbeta forward and 13 Jbeta reverse. Clones were read by immunoSEQ multiplex PCR, and TCRdb kept only the in-frame ones, dropping some. Here the sample spans about 200,000 clones, approximately 79% being singletons. The sequencing input was PBMCs. These TCRs come from a man between 18 and 35 years old in good health and CMV-seronegative.

The chain combines TRBV9 with TRBJ1-1; D possibly corresponds to TRBD1 (5 bases). CDR3 size: 15 residues. Germline V CDR1 and CDR2: SGDLS, YYNGEE. Trimming removed 0 bases from V and 0 bases from J, with 9 bases in between. The CDR3 sequence: CASSVGADMNTEAFF. CDR3 in DNA: TGTGCCAGCAGCGTAGGGGCGGACATGAACACTGAAGCTTTCTTT.

This chain connects TRBV10-3 to TRBJ1-1; D gene uncertain. In germline, CDR1 is ENHRY, CDR2 SYGVKD. V gave up 0 bases and J gave up 3 bases, with 8 bases separating them. There are 14 residues in the CDR3. The CDR3 DNA is TGTGCCATCAGTGAGTCCCCTCGGGACACTGAAGCTTTCTTT. Translated, it gives CAISESPRDTEAFF.

CDR3 DNA: TGTGCCAGCAGCCAAGATAAGGTCCCAGGCAGATACGAGCAGTACTTC. Residues: CASSQDKVPGRYEQYF. V gene TRBV4-2 combines with J gene TRBJ2-7; D unclear. The CDR3 is made up of 16 amino acids. The germline CDR1 and CDR2 sequences are LGHNA and YNFKEQ. V was clipped by 0 bases and J by 4 bases, with 16 bases between them.

This chain joins TRBV2 and TRBJ2-3; maybe TRBD1 (6 bases). Germline assignment: CDR1 SNHLY and CDR2 FYNNEI. This CDR3 spans 14 amino acids. The ends were cut back, 1 base at V and 8 bases at J, with 13 bases in the middle. In DNA, the CDR3 is TGTGCCAGCAGTGAAGAACAGGGTGTAGGTACGCAGTATTTT. Amino acid sequence: CASSEEQGVGTQYF.

The chain has TRBV5-1 and TRBJ2-3, with D tentatively TRBD2 (5 bases). CDR3 length: 16 amino acids. The V and J ends lost 0 bases and 1 base respectively, with 12 bases between them. Germline V lookup: CDR1 SGHRS, CDR2 YFSETQ. CDR3 in amino acids: CASSLAPGKGTDTQYF. CDR3 nucleotide sequence: TGCGCCAGCAGCTTGGCTCCGGGAAAAGGCACAGATACGCAGTATTTT.

J is TRBJ1-1 and V is TRBV5-4, with D unclear. Trimming stripped 4 bases from V and 1 base from J, with 20 bases between. The germline V gene encodes CDR1 SGHNT and CDR2 YYREEE (reference sequence). This CDR3 is built from 17 residues. The DNA of the CDR3 is TGTGCCAGCAGCCCCTTCGAGGAGGGCCCTCCGAACACTGAAGCTTTCTTT. It translates to CASSPFEEGPPNTEAFF.

This rearrangement joins TRBV6-5 to TRBJ1-5; tentatively, D is TRBD1 (5 bases). The ends were cut back, 8 bases at V and 4 bases at J, with 12 bases in the middle. The CDR3 has 13 residues. Per germline, CDR1 MNHEY and CDR2 SVGAGI. The CDR3 DNA follows: TGTGCCAGCTGCTTCAGGGAAAATCAGCCCCAGCATTTT. Protein: CASCFRENQPQHF.

A note on this clone: The sample carries other DNA sequences with the same CDR3. The chain has TRBV6-5 and TRBJ1-1, with TRBD1 as a possible D gene (5 bases). CDR3 size: 14 residues. Trimming took off 2 bases at V and 2 bases at J, with 9 bases between the two ends. CDR1 MNHEY and CDR2 SVGAGI come from the germline V gene. The CDR3 spells CASSYGQVNTEAFF. The CDR3 bases are TGTGCCAGCAGTTACGGACAAGTAAACACTGAAGCTTTCTTT.

The chain employs TRBV29-1 and TRBJ2-3; 8 bases are shared with TRBD2. The CDR3 sequence is 15 residues long. Germline assignment: CDR1 SQVTM and CDR2 ANQGSEA. The V segment lost 6 bases and the J segment 2 bases; nucleotides outside the gene matches: 10. This CDR3 is CSVRGGPGTTDTQYF. The CDR3 nucleotides read TGCAGCGTCCGGGGGGGGCCAGGGACCACAGATACGCAGTATTTT.

The CDR3 loop reads CASSRNPSGGGASYEQYF. The CDR3 bases are TGTGCCAGCAGCCGAAACCCTTCGGGGGGGGGAGCTTCCTACGAGCAGTACTTC. V and J are TRBV4-2 and TRBJ2-7, with TRBD2 matching 8 bases. The ends lost 4 bases at V and 1 base at J; junction bases unmatched: 15. The CDR3 length is 18 residues. The germline CDR1 and CDR2 sequences are LGHNA and YNFKEQ.

Of note for this clone: Other DNA sequences from this sample encode an identical CDR3 as well. The rearrangement joins TRBV6-5 to TRBJ1-5, with D perhaps matching TRBD1 (6 bases). V lost 8 bases and J lost 2, with 16 bases in between. The CDR3 has 15 residues. The germline gives CDR1 MNHEY, CDR2 SVGAGI. CDR3 loop: CASGKQGKGNQPQHF. The CDR3 nucleotides read TGTGCCAGCGGTAAACAGGGTAAAGGCAATCAGCCCCAGCATTTT.

The chain couples TRBV19 to TRBJ2-2; 8 nucleotides match TRBD2. The CDR3 loop spans 17 amino acids. The germline CDR1 and CDR2 sequences are LNHDA and SQIVND (reference sequence). Germline trimming cut 6 bases from V and 3 bases from J; bases unmatched to any gene: 12. The CDR3 here is CASRVTSGSRDTGELFF. The CDR3 DNA follows: TGTGCCAGTAGAGTGACCAGCGGGAGCAGGGACACCGGGGAGCTGTTTTTT.

In its sample, this clone was seen a few times. The chain carries TRBV14 and TRBJ2-5; 11 bases map to TRBD2. This CDR3 is built from 16 residues. Germline V CDR1 and CDR2: SGHDN, FVKESK. The V and J ends lost 4 bases and 2 bases, in that order; junction bases with no gene match: 6. The CDR3 DNA reads as TGTGCCAGCAGCCCCCCGGGGACTAGCGGACAAGAGACCCAGTACTTC. The encoded protein is CASSPPGTSGQETQYF.

This clone has at least ten counts. The gene calls are TRBV15 and TRBJ1-3, with D hard to call. The germline gives CDR1 LNHNV, CDR2 YYDKDF (reference sequence). Trimming took off 0 bases at V and 0 bases at J, with 6 bases between the two ends. This CDR3 region has 15 residues. CDR3 nucleotide sequence: TGTGCCACCAGCAGAGATCCGGGCTCTGGAAACACCATATATTTT. This translates into CATSRDPGSGNTIYF.

A single count supports this clone. The rearrangement links TRBV9 to TRBJ2-3; 11 positions agree with TRBD2. This CDR3 contains 17 residues. Trimming took 0 bases from V and 0 from J; bases not matched to a gene: 3. Germline loops: CDR1 SGDLS, CDR2 YYNGEE. In nucleotides, the CDR3 is TGTGCCAGCAGCGTAGAAGGGACTAGCGGTAGCACAGATACGCAGTATTTT. Its translation is CASSVEGTSGSTDTQYF.

This clone was seen only once. The chain links TRBV13 to TRBJ2-1; 8 nucleotides align to TRBD2. The CDR3 loop spans 21 amino acids. Unmatched junction bases numbered 20, after V lost 4 bases and J lost 0 bases. From germline, CDR1 is PRHDT and CDR2 FYEKMQ (reference sequence). This CDR3 is CASSSTLVGLAGRASYNEQFF. As DNA, the CDR3 is TGTGCCAGCAGCTCAACTCTGGTGGGGCTAGCGGGTCGAGCCTCCTACAATGAGCAGTTCTTC.

This clone has more than one count but fewer than ten. The V and J genes are TRBV7-3 and TRBJ2-7; D might be TRBD1 (5 bases). CDR1 is SGHTA, CDR2 FQGTGA, per germline. The V and J ends lost 5 bases and 5 bases respectively, with 16 bases between them. CDR3 length: 14 amino acids. CDR3 region: CASSTDQGSHEQYF. The CDR3 DNA sequence: TGTGCCAGCAGCACTGACCAGGGTAGTCACGAGCAGTACTTC.

V is TRBV5-1 and J is TRBJ1-4; D not certain. Germline CDR1 SGHRS, CDR2 YFSETQ. The CDR3 is 14 residues long. The V end was cut by 2 bases, the J end by 8 bases, with 13 bases between. Here the CDR3 DNA reads TGCGCCAGCAGCTTCGAGGACCGCGGGGAAAAACTGTTTTTT. Protein: CASSFEDRGEKLFF.

This clone appeared a single time. The gene calls are TRBV10-3 and TRBJ2-1, with D maybe TRBD1 (5 bases). The CDR3 sequence is 12 residues long. The germline V gene has CDR1 ENHRY and CDR2 SYGVKD. The V gene lost 7 bases and the J gene lost 11 bases, with 15 bases spanning the gap. DNA of the CDR3: TGTGCCATCACTCCAGAAAAGGGGAAGCAGTTCTTC. Protein: CAITPEKGKQFF.

The V and J genes are TRBV6-5 and TRBJ2-7, with 10 bases lining up with TRBD2. CDR1 MNHEY and CDR2 SVGAGI come from the germline V gene. This CDR3 is built from 15 residues. V trimming: 5 bases; J trimming: 2 bases; junction bases outside the gene matches: 6. The CDR3 reads CASSLAGEATYEQYF. The CDR3 DNA reads TGTGCCAGCAGTCTAGCGGGAGAGGCGACCTACGAGCAGTACTTC.

The chain is built from TRBV27 and TRBJ2-2; TRBD1 is a possible D gene (6 bases). V was shortened by 6 bases and J by 1 base, with 12 bases between the two germline ends. Germline values: CDR1 MNHEY, CDR2 SMNVEV (reference sequence). This CDR3 contains 15 residues. CDR3 sequence reads: CASRLQQGNTGELFF. The CDR3 nucleotides are TGTGCCAGCAGACTCCAACAGGGGAACACCGGGGAGCTGTTTTTT.

The J gene is TRBJ1-5, the V gene TRBV15; TRBD1 agrees at 8 bases. The CDR3 totals 15 residues. Germline V gene sequence: CDR1 LNHNV, CDR2 YYDKDF (reference sequence). Trimming took 3 bases from V and 3 from J; bases not matched to a gene: 4. The CDR3 protein is CATSRGQADNQPQHF. The CDR3 DNA is TGTGCCACCAGCAGGGGACAGGCCGACAATCAGCCCCAGCATTTT.